Given below is one T cell receptor beta chain in context. This sample was taken from a study of blood T cell repertoires in COVID-19. Study overall: Collection of acute and convalescent COVID-19 samples took place in the United States, Italy and Spain. Sources were T cells, B-cell-depleted T cells, or PBMCs; the material itself was cDNA or gDNA.

The CDR3 has 17 amino acids. Germline V CDR1 and CDR2: GTSNPN, SVGIG (reference sequence). V was trimmed by 8 bases and J by 5 bases, leaving 30 bases between them. As originally analysed: Cell counts per sample came from amplifying reference gene primers. Using immunoSEQ multiplex PCR, the repertoire was profiled, and TCRdb retains in-frame clones only, with some absent. V and J calls and clone size are as listed in that table; D and trimming were resolved from the DNA. This sample has over 350,000 clones, with 88% found just once. Cohort 3 recovered donors had two negative PCRs, clearance, or symptom resolution.

This chain uses TRBV30 with TRBJ2-5, with a weak D call TRBD2 (5 bases). What was sequenced was PBMCs or T cells enriched from blood (not recorded which). The receptor was derived from a woman between 18 and 29 years old who had recovered from COVID-19. In DNA, the CDR3 is TGTGCCGCCCATTCCCGGACCCAGAGGGTTAGTGGGGAGACCCAGTACTTC. Translated, it gives CAAHSRTQRVSGETQYF.